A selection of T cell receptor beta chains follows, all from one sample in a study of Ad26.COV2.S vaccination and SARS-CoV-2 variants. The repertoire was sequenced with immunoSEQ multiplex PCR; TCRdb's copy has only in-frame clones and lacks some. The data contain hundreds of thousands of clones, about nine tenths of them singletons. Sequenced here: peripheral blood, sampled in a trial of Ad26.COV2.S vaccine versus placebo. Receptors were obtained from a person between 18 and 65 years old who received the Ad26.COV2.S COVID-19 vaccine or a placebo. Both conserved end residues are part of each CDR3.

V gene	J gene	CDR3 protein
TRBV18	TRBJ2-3	CASSVLAGPFNTDTQYF
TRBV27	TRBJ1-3	CASSLLPPETLGNTIYF
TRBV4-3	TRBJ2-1	CASSQDRYEQFF
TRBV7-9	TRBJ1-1	CASSFRGLNTEAFF
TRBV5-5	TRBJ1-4	CASSFPTGTGDEKLFF
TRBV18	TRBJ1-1	CASSPGDTEAFF
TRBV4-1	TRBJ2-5	CASSRLAETQYF
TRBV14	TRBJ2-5	CASSWAGGPTYQETQYF
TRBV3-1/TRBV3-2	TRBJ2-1	CASSQDQREQFF
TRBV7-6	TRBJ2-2	CASKLYGLAGGPGTGELFF
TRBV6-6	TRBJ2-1	CASSPGTEQFF
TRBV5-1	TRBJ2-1	CASSFRQGPPGNEQFF
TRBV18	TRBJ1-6	CASSPPGTRANSPLHF
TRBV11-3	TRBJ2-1	CASSARQSSYNEQFF
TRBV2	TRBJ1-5	CASSKIRDRNQPQHF
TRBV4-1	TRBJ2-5	CASSQAGRGGETQYF
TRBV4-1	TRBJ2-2	CASSPPTGASTGELFF
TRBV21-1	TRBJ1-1	CASSNTGQGFEAFF
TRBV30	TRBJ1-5	CAWSNLGGGNQPQHF
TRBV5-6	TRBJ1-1	CASSLVTGIEGNTEAFF
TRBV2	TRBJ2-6	CASSNWAGANVLTF
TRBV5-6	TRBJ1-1	CASSLISIPGTTEAFF
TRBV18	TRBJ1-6	CASSPTSRGLNSPLHF
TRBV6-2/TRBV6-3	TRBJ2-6	CASSYASPGSGANVLTF
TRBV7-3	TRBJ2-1	CASSPRGTGWNEQFF
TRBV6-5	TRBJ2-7	CASTQGNEQYF
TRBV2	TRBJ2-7	CASSESKGLPYEQYF
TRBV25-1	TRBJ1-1	CASSESRGVNTEAFF
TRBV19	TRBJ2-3	CASKQGTDTQYF
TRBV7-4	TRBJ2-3	CASSPETADTQYF
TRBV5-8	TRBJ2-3	CASNRVADTQYF
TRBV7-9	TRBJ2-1	CASSLDPQGNEQFF
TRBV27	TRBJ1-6	CASSFRISSYNSPLHF
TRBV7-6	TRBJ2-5	CASSLEIRGLLQYF
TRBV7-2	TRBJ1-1	CASSLERPGWGLNTEAFF
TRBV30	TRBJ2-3	CAWSTVLLPPDTQYF
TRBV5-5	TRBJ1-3	CASSLYARGGNTIYF
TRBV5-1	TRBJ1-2	CASSPGQANYGYTF
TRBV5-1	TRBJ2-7	CASTPRGGRSYEQYF
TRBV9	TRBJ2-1	CASSVAGDEQFF
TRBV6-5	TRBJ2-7	CASSYTTGDYSYEQYF
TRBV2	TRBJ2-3	CASRETRDRGDDTQYF
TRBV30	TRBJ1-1	CAWSVILGQGSIPFF
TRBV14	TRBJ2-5	CASSQYLGLRGQETQYF
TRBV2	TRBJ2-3	CASRGTSGYTDTQYF
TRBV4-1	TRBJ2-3	CASSQDTTAPQYF
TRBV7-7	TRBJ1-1	CASSLDRDTEAFF
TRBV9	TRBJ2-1	CASSIRGENPYNEQFF
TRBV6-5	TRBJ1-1	CASSYLGAGNTEAFF
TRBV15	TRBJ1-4	CATSRDIETVSNEKLFF
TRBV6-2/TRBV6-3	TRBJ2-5	CASSYPDSQETQYF